These 26 T cell receptor beta chains were sequenced from one sample in a study of early T cells in non-severe SARS-CoV-2 infection (dated by TCRdb to about 2021). The library relied on 5' RACE. Sequenced using a NextSeq 500. TCRdb trimmed public reads at Q25 via fastp, called clones via MiXCR and kept in-frame beta chains. Entries that share a CDR3 protein sequence are merged under the most common genes and DNA. The sample yields around 27,000 distinct CDR3 sequences; roughly 7.2% were counted once. About 40% of the sample lies in the top ten. The sample taken for sequencing was whole blood. The source is an adult who was a healthcare worker with PCR-confirmed SARS-CoV-2 infection or an uninfected control (not recorded which).

The J gene is TRBJ2-3, the V gene TRBV5-4; weak D call: TRBD1 (6 bases). This CDR3 is 14 amino acids long. From germline, CDR1 is SGHNT and CDR2 YYREEE (reference sequence). V shed 4 bases and J shed 5 bases, with 14 bases lying between them. CDR3 coding DNA: TGTGCCAGCAGCCACACAGGGTTGGGAGATACGCAGTATTTT. The encoded protein is CASSHTGLGDTQYF. The full variable domain, its missing parts supplied by reference TRBV5-4 and TRBJ2-3, is ETGVTQSPTHLIKTRGQQVTLRCSSQSGHNTVSWYQQALGQGPQFIFQYYREEENGRGNFPPRFSGLQFPNYSSELNVNALELDDSALYLCASSHTGLGDTQYFGPGTRLTVL.

This clonotype has ten or more counts. The CDR3 DNA reads as TGTGCCACCAGCAGAGATTACAGGGGGCGTAGCAATCAGCCCCAGCATTTT. Protein sequence: CATSRDYRGRSNQPQHF. The gene calls are TRBV15 and TRBJ1-5; 9 nucleotides align to TRBD1. Trimming cost V 0 bases and J 0 bases; bases outside gene matches: 3. The CDR3 is 17 amino acids. Germline CDR1 is LNHNV and CDR2 is YYDKDF (reference sequence).

The chain joins TRBV4-2 to TRBJ2-2; 9 bases are a match to TRBD1. Germline trimming cut 4 bases from V and 6 bases from J; bases unmatched to any gene: 15. The germline V gene encodes CDR1 LGHNA and CDR2 YNFKEQ. The CDR3 is 18 amino acids. DNA of the CDR3: TGTGCCAGCAGCCTCGGACATCGGGGGACAGGGCATCCCGGGGAGCTGTTTTTT. The encoded protein is CASSLGHRGTGHPGELFF.

The table lists this clonotype with many counts. The CDR3 is CASRTLEMNTEAFF. The CDR3 nucleotides read TGTGCCAGCAGGACGTTAGAGATGAACACTGAAGCTTTCTTT. The chain couples TRBV7-9 to TRBJ1-1; no clear D. This CDR3 region has 14 residues. The V gene's germline CDR1 is SEHNR and CDR2 FQNEAQ (reference sequence). V shed 6 bases and J shed 0 bases, with 11 bases lying between them. Variable domain in full (rest from reference TRBV7-9 and TRBJ1-1): DTGVSQNPRHKITKRGQNVTFRCDPISEHNRLYWYRQTLGQGPEFLTYFQNEAQLEKSRLLSDRFSAERPKGSFSTLEIQRTEQGDSAMYLCASRTLEMNTEAFFGQGTRLTVV.

The chain recombines TRBV7-2 with TRBJ2-2; perhaps TRBD1 as D (6 bases). V was shortened by 6 bases and J by 1 base, with 9 bases between the two germline ends. CDR1 is SGHTA and CDR2 is FQGNSA in the germline V gene. The CDR3 is 14 amino acids. This CDR3 is CASRSQGNTGELFF. The CDR3 DNA reads as TGTGCCAGCAGATCACAGGGGAACACCGGGGAGCTGTTTTTT.

This clonotype was found many times. The J gene is TRBJ2-1, the V gene TRBV27; 11 bases line up with TRBD2. This CDR3 spans 15 amino acids. Germline CDR1 is MNHEY and CDR2 is SMNVEV (reference sequence). V shed 5 bases, J shed 5 bases, and the junction held 5 bases outside the gene matches. The CDR3 loop reads CASSPGTSGNNEQFF. The CDR3 DNA reads TGTGCCAGCAGTCCCGGGACTAGCGGAAACAATGAGCAGTTCTTC.

The rearrangement links TRBV18 to TRBJ1-6; no firm D call. V lost 2 bases and J 4 bases, leaving 9 bases between the germline ends. Germline V gene data show CDR1 as KGHSH and CDR2 as LQKENI. The CDR3 length is 15 residues. In DNA, the CDR3 is TGTGCCAGCTCACCAGGCTCTGATTATAATTCACCCCTCCACTTT. Its translation is CASSPGSDYNSPLHF.

J is TRBJ2-5 and V is TRBV11-1, with TRBD1 identical over 8 bases. Germline V lookup: CDR1 SGHAT, CDR2 FQDESV (reference sequence). This CDR3 is 15 amino acids long. V shed 1 base and J 1 base; nucleotides not matched to a gene: 2. Written as DNA, the CDR3 is TGTGCCAGCAGCTTAGGGACAGGGACCCAAGAGACCCAGTACTTC. Its protein is CASSLGTGTQETQYF.

The chain carries TRBV7-8 and TRBJ2-5, with a weak D call TRBD2 (7 bases). The CDR3 length is 15 residues. The ends were cut back, 7 bases at V and 4 bases at J, with 19 bases in the middle. Germline V gene data show CDR1 as SGHVS and CDR2 as FQNEAQ. CDR3 sequence reads: CASTGSGGARETQYF. The CDR3 region has the DNA TGTGCCAGCACGGGAAGTGGGGGGGCGAGAGAGACCCAGTACTTC.

Many counts were recorded for this clonotype. CDR3 sequence reads: CASSPPGGRTDTQYF. Written as DNA, the CDR3 is TGTGCCAGCTCACCACCGGGCGGGAGAACAGATACGCAGTATTTT. The chain is built from TRBV18 and TRBJ2-3, with 7 bases lining up with TRBD2. Trimming cost V 0 bases and J 3 bases; bases outside gene matches: 3. The CDR3 runs to 15 residues. Germline assignment: CDR1 KGHSH and CDR2 LQKENI. The variable domain in full, completed from reference TRBV18 and TRBJ2-3, reads NAGVMQNPRHLVRRRGQEARLRCSPMKGHSHVYWYRQLPEEGLKFMVYLQKENIIDESGMPKERFSAEFPKEGPSILRIQQVVRGDSAAYFCASSPPGGRTDTQYFGPGTRLTVL.

Ten or more counts support this clonotype. This chain connects TRBV19 to TRBJ2-7; TRBD1 might be the D (6 bases). V was cut by 0 bases and J by 8 bases, with 23 bases left in between. The CDR3 extends over 17 amino acids. Germline V gives CDR1 LNHDA, CDR2 SQIVND (reference sequence). The CDR3 loop is CASSIDLSGQTPTKQYF. Here the CDR3 DNA reads TGTGCCAGTAGTATAGATCTATCAGGACAGACGCCTACGAAGCAGTACTTC.

This clonotype has at least ten counts. V and J are TRBV18 and TRBJ2-5; D possibly corresponds to TRBD1 (6 bases). V lost 3 bases and J 5 bases, leaving 16 bases between the germline ends. Looked up from germline, CDR1 is KGHSH and CDR2 is LQKENI. The CDR3 consists of 15 residues. In DNA form, the CDR3 reads TGTGCCAGCTCACCCTCCAGGGGCGGACGGGAGACCCAGTACTTC. It encodes CASSPSRGGRETQYF.

This clonotype came up many times. The chain employs TRBV6-2 or TRBV6-3 and TRBJ2-3; 12 bases map to TRBD2. This CDR3 comprises 15 residues. Germline V lookup: CDR1 MNHEY, CDR2 SVGEGT. Germline trimming cut 6 bases from V and 4 bases from J; bases unmatched to any gene: 5. This CDR3 is CASSALAGGSDTQYF. DNA for the CDR3: TGTGCCAGCAGCGCCCTAGCGGGGGGGTCAGATACGCAGTATTTT.

The V gene is TRBV24-1, the J gene TRBJ1-1, with D maybe TRBD1 (5 bases). Germline values: CDR1 KGHDR, CDR2 SFDVKD. CDR3 length: 13 residues. V dropped 9 bases and J dropped 0 bases, with 10 bases sitting between them. The CDR3 is CATQEGMNTEAFF. The CDR3 coding sequence is TGTGCCACCCAGGAGGGGATGAACACTGAAGCTTTCTTT.

This clonotype was counted many times. The CDR3 bases are TGTGCCATCAGAACTAGCGCCCTCTCCTACGAGCAGTACTTC. It is translated as CAIRTSALSYEQYF. The chain uses TRBV10-3 and TRBJ2-7; 7 nucleotides match TRBD2. The CDR3 totals 14 residues. J gave up 0 bases and V 6 bases, and 5 bases lay outside the gene matches. CDR1 and CDR2 from the germline V gene are ENHRY and SYGVKD.

This clonotype was seen at least ten times. The chain is built from TRBV29-1 and TRBJ2-3; TRBD2 agrees at 9 bases. The V gene end was trimmed by 3 bases and the J gene end by 9 bases; junction bases not matched to a gene: 7. The CDR3 runs 13 residues. Germline V lookup: CDR1 SQVTM, CDR2 ANQGSEA. The CDR3 spells CSVEGLAGVTQYF. The CDR3 DNA reads TGCAGCGTTGAGGGACTAGCTGGGGTAACGCAGTATTTT.

This clonotype was detected only a few times. This chain joins TRBV11-2 and TRBJ2-1; 14 nucleotides match TRBD2. Looked up from germline, CDR1 is SGHAT and CDR2 is FQNNGV. The CDR3 contains 15 residues. J lost 7 bases, V lost 4 bases, and 3 bases had no gene match. The CDR3, as DNA: TGTGCCAGCAGCTCGACTAGCGGGAGGGGGAATGAGCAGTTCTTC. This codes for CASSSTSGRGNEQFF.

This clonotype was counted at least ten times. The rearrangement links TRBV28 to TRBJ2-7, with a possible D match to TRBD1 (6 bases). Trimming cost V 10 bases and J 2 bases, with 15 bases left between them. The CDR3 consists of 13 residues. CDR1 and CDR2 from the germline V gene are MDHEN and SYDVKM. The CDR3 region has the DNA TGTGCCACAACTCGGACAGAGCCCTACGAGCAGTACTTC. Protein: CATTRTEPYEQYF.

The sample holds many counts of this clonotype. Germline and junction disagree at one end, which may indicate a read error. The V call is TRBV19, the J call TRBJ2-5; possibly TRBD1 for D (6 bases). The CDR3 spans 16 residues. The V gene's germline CDR1 is LNHDA and CDR2 SQIVND (reference sequence). The CDR3 DNA follows: TGTGCCAGTAGTAACCTTGGGACACCCGACCAGGAGACCCAGTACTTC. Its protein is CASSNLGTPDQETQYF.

This clonotype was observed many times. J is TRBJ2-3 and V is TRBV10-2, with 13 positions matching TRBD2. Losses at the gene ends were 6 bases for V and 1 base for J; bases not matched to a gene: 7. The germline CDR1 and CDR2 sequences are WSHSY and SAAADI. The CDR3 has 17 amino acids. This CDR3 is CASSHSGTSGGTDTQYF. CDR3 coding DNA: TGCGCCAGCAGCCACTCCGGGACTAGCGGGGGCACAGATACGCAGTATTTT.

This clonotype was detected only a few times. The V call is TRBV10-1, the J call TRBJ2-1, with 14 bases identical to TRBD2. Trimming took 7 bases from V and 6 from J; bases not matched to a gene: 5. In germline, CDR1 is WNHNN, CDR2 SYGVQD (reference sequence). The CDR3 consists of 15 residues. CDR3 bases: TGCGCCAGCACTCCGGGACTAGCGGGAGCCAATGAGCAGTTCTTC. As protein: CASTPGLAGANEQFF.

This chain joins TRBV18 and TRBJ2-7, with D tentatively TRBD1 (6 bases). The germline V gene encodes CDR1 KGHSH and CDR2 LQKENI. V was shortened by 2 bases and J by 3 bases, with 14 bases between the two germline ends. CDR3 size: 15 residues. The CDR3 is CASSPVGGEGYEQYF. The CDR3 nucleotides read TGTGCCAGCTCACCAGTAGGGGGTGAGGGCTACGAGCAGTACTTC. Based on the CDR3 plus reference TRBV18 and TRBJ2-7, the full variable domain is NAGVMQNPRHLVRRRGQEARLRCSPMKGHSHVYWYRQLPEEGLKFMVYLQKENIIDESGMPKERFSAEFPKEGPSILRIQQVVRGDSAAYFCASSPVGGEGYEQYFGPGTRLTVT.

This clonotype has at least ten counts. CDR3 loop: CASSSAGAGAEEKLFF. CDR3 bases: TGTGCCAGCAGTAGCGCTGGGGCGGGGGCGGAGGAAAAACTGTTTTTT. The rearrangement uses TRBV6-5 and TRBJ1-4; a possible D gene is TRBD1 (6 bases). Germline-derived CDR1 and CDR2 are MNHEY and SVGAGI. CDR3 length: 16 residues. V was cut by 5 bases and J by 8 bases, with 21 bases left in between.

This clonotype was picked up many times. CDR3 amino acids: CASSHSGGQPQHF. CDR3 nucleotide sequence: TGTGCCAGCAGCCACTCGGGCGGACAGCCCCAGCATTTT. The rearrangement uses TRBV4-2 and TRBJ1-5, with no clear D. The CDR3 is 13 residues long. Germline values: CDR1 LGHNA, CDR2 YNFKEQ. Trimming took 3 bases from V and 7 from J, leaving 10 bases between them.

This clonotype was detected many times. The rearrangement joins TRBV7-2 to TRBJ2-1; D uncertain. The CDR3 totals 14 residues. CDR1 SGHTA and CDR2 FQGNSA come from the germline V gene. V lost 1 base, J lost 10 bases, and 14 bases lay in between. The CDR3: CASSLDPGWGEQFF. As DNA, the CDR3 is TGTGCCAGCAGCTTAGATCCAGGATGGGGAGAGCAGTTCTTC.

This clonotype showed up many times. V and J are TRBV20-1 and TRBJ2-5; a possible D gene is TRBD1 (5 bases). Germline values: CDR1 DFQATT, CDR2 SNEGSKA (reference sequence). CDR3 length equals 13 residues. V was pared by 6 bases and J by 5 bases, with 16 bases between. The CDR3 DNA reads TGCAGTGCCCCCCTAATTGGGGCGGAGACCCAGTACTTC. This translates into CSAPLIGAETQYF.